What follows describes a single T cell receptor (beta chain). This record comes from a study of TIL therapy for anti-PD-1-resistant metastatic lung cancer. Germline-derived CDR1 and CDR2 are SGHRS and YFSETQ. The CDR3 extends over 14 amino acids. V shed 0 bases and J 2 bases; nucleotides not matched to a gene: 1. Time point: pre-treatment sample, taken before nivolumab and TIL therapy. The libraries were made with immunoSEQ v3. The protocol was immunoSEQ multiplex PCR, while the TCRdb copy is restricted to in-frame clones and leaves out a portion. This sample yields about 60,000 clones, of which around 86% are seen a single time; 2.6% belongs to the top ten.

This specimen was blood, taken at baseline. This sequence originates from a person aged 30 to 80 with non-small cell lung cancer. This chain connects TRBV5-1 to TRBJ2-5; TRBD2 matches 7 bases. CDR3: CASSLAGGQETQYF. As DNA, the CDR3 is TGCGCCAGCAGCTTGGCGGGGGGACAAGAGACCCAGTACTTC.